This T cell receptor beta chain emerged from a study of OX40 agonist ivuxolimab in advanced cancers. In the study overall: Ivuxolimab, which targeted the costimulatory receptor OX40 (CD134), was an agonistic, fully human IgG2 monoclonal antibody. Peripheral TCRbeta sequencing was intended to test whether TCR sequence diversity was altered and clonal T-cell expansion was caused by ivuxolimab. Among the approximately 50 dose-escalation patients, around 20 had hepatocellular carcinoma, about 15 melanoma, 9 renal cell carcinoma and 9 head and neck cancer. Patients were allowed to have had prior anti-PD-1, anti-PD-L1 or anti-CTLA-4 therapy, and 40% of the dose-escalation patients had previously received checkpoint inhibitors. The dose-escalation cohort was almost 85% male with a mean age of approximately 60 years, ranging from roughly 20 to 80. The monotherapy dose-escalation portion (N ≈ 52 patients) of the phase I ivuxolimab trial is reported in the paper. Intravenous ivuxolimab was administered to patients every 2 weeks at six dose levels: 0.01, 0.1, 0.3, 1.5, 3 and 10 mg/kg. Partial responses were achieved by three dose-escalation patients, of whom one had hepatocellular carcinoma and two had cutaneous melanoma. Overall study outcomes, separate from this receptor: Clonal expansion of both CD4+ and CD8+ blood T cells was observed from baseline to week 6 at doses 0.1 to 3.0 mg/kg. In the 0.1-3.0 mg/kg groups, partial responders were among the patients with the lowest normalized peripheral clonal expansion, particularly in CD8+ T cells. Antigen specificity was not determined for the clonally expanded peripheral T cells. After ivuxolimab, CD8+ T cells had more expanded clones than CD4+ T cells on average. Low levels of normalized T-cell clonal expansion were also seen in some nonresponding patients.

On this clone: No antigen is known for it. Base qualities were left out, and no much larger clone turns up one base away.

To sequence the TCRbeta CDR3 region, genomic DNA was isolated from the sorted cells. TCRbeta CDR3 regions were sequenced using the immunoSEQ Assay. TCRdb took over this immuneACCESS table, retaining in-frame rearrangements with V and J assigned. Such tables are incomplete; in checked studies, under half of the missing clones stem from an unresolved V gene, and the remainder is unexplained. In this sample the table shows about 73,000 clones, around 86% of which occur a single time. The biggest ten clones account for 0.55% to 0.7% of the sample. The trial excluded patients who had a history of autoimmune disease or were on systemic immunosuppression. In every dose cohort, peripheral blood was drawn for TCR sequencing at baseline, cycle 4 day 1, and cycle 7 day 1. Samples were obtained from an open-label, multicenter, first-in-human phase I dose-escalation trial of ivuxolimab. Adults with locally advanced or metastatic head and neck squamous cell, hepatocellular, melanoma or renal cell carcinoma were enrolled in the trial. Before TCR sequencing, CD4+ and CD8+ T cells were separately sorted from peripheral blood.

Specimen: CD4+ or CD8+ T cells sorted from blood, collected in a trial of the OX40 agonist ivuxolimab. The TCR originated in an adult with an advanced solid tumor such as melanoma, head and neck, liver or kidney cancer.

DNA sequence: TGTGCCAGCAGTCCCAAAGGGTGGAGGGAAAAACTGTTTTTT. This codes for CASSPKGWREKLFF. The chain is assembled from TRBV27 and TRBJ1-4; the D gene is unclear. Its CDR3 holds 14 amino acids, cysteine through phenylalanine. Only CDR3 DNA remains: 42 bases, in frame from the first base. According to the germline V gene (reference sequence), CDR1 reads MNHEY and CDR2 reads SMNVEV. V and J are truncated by 5 bases and 8 bases respectively, leaving an intervening sequence of 15 bases.